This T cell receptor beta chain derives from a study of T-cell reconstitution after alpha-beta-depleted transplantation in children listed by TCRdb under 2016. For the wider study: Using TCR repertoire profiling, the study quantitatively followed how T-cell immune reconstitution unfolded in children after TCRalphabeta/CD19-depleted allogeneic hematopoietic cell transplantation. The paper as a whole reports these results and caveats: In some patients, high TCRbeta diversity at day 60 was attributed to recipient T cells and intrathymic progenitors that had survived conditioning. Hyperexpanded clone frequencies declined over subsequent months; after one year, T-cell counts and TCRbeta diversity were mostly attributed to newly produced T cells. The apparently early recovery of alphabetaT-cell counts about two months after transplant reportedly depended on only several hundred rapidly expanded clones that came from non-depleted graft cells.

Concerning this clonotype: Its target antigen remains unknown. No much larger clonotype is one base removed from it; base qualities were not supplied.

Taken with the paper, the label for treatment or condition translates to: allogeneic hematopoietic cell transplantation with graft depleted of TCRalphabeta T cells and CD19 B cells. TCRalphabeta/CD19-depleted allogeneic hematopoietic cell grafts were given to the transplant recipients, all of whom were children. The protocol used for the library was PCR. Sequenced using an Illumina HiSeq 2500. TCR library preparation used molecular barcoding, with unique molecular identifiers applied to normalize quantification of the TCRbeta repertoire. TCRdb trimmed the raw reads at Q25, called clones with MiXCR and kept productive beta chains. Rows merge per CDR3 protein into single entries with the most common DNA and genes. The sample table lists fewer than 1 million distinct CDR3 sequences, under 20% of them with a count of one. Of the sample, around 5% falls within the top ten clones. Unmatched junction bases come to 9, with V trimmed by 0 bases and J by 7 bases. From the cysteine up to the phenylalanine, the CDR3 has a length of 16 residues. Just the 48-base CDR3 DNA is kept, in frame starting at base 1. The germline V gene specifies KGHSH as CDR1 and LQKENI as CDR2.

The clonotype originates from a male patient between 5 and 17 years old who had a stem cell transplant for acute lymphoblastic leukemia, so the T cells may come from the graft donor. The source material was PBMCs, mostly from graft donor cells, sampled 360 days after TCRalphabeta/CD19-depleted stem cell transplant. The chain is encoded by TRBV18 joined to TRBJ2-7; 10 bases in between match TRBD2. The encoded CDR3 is CASSPPGLAGAREQYF. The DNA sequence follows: TGTGCCAGCTCACCACCGGGTCTAGCGGGAGCACGAGAGCAGTACTTC.